The TCR beta chain under discussion was sequenced for a study of OX40 agonist ivuxolimab in advanced cancers. Study-level findings and limits: Clonal expansion in partial responders at 0.1-3.0 mg/kg ranked among the lowest.

This clone turned up a few times. Its antigen is currently unknown. The protocol was immunoSEQ multiplex PCR, while the TCRdb copy is restricted to in-frame clones and leaves out a portion. The sample yields around 53,000 clones, about four fifths seen once. The CDR3 sequence is 13 residues long. V dropped 5 bases and J dropped 9 bases, with 14 bases sitting between them. Looked up from germline, CDR1 is MDHEN and CDR2 is SYDVKM. Sample: CD4+ or CD8+ T cells sorted from blood, taken in a trial of the OX40 agonist ivuxolimab. J is TRBJ1-5 and V is TRBV28; D gene ambiguous. The TCR originated in an adult with an advanced solid tumor such as melanoma, head and neck, liver or kidney cancer. As DNA, the CDR3 is TGTGCCAGCAGTCTTGTTCTGGGGAGGCCCCAGCATTTT. Protein: CASSLVLGRPQHF.